A selection of T cell receptor beta chains follows, all from one sample in a study of CD8 T cells in ankylosing spondylitis. TCRdb re-called the 5' RACE reads with MiXCR, one entry per CDR3 protein. Among approximately 60,000 distinct CDR3 sequences listed, approximately 6% were seen once. The material sequenced was synovial fluid, either unsorted or a sorted T cell fraction (not recorded which). The origin of the receptors is a male donor with ankylosing spondylitis. Each CDR3 is given with its conserved first and last residue. The D gene is left open where the match is weak. Clone size is shown for a subset of rows, as once, few, many or a class of expanded clone.

v_call,cdr3_length,clone_size,d_call,j_call,cdr3_nt,cdr3_aa
TRBV4-1,15,-,TRBD2,TRBJ2-7,TGCGCCAGCAGCCAAGGGGAGGGAAAGGCCTACGAGCAGTACTTC,CASSQGEGKAYEQYF
TRBV7-9,13,many,TRBD1,TRBJ1-2,TGTGCCAGCAGCCCGGGACAGAACTATGGCTACACCTTC,CASSPGQNYGYTF
TRBV6-2/TRBV6-3,15,many,-,TRBJ2-1,TGTGCCAGCAGTTCCACCTTGGGACTGTACAATGAGCAGTTCTTC,CASSSTLGLYNEQFF
TRBV12-3/TRBV12-4,15,many,TRBD1,TRBJ2-1,TGTGCCAGCAGCTCTAGACAGGGCTCCTACAATGAGCAGTTCTTC,CASSSRQGSYNEQFF
TRBV20-1,12,many,TRBD2,TRBJ2-7,TGCAGTGGGGCCCAGCGGGATTACGAGCAGTACTTC,CSGAQRDYEQYF
TRBV18,19,few,TRBD2,TRBJ2-6,TGTGCCAGCTCACCGTGGACTAGCGGAGTTGACTCTGGGGCCAACGTCCTGACTTTC,CASSPWTSGVDSGANVLTF
TRBV20-1,12,many,TRBD2,TRBJ2-3,TGCAGTGCTCAGGCCCCTACTAGCGCGCAGTATTTT,CSAQAPTSAQYF
TRBV28,15,many,TRBD1,TRBJ1-5,TGTGCCAGCAGAAGGGACAGAAATAGCAATCAGCCCCAGCATTTT,CASRRDRNSNQPQHF
TRBV27,15,few,-,TRBJ1-4,TGTGCCAGCAGTTTATCGGAGACCTCCCGGGAAAAACTGTTTTTT,CASSLSETSREKLFF
TRBV7-2,15,many,TRBD1,TRBJ2-7,TGTGCCAGCAGCTTATCCGGACAGGGGGCCTACGAGCAGTACTTC,CASSLSGQGAYEQYF
TRBV18,17,-,TRBD2,TRBJ2-2,TGTGCCAGCTCACCGAGGCTAGCGGGGATGAACACCGGGGAGCTGTTTTTT,CASSPRLAGMNTGELFF
TRBV5-1,16,many,-,TRBJ1-2,TGCGCCAGCAGCTTGGCCGGCGAAACCAAGAGAAATGGCTACACCTTC,CASSLAGETKRNGYTF
TRBV20-1,14,many,TRBD1,TRBJ2-7,TGCAGTGCGTCGGCCCAGGGGGCTTTTTACGAGCAGTACTTC,CSASAQGAFYEQYF
TRBV2,14,many,TRBD1,TRBJ1-5,TGTGCCAGCAGTGCCGACAGGGGGCATCAGCCCCAGCATTTT,CASSADRGHQPQHF
TRBV20-1,11,many,-,TRBJ1-4,TGCAGCTTCCAACGGGATGAAAAACTGTTTTTT,CSFQRDEKLFF
TRBV7-2,15,many,TRBD2,TRBJ2-7,TGTGCCAGCAGCTTCTTAGCGGGGGAAGCCTACGAGCAGTACTTC,CASSFLAGEAYEQYF
TRBV5-1,15,many,TRBD2,TRBJ2-7,TGCGCCAGCAGCTTTGGGGGACTAGCGGGAGACGAGCAGTACTTC,CASSFGGLAGDEQYF
TRBV21-1,17,many,-,TRBJ2-5,TGTGCCAGCAGCTGGCAGGGTTCCGGGACAGGGGAAGAGACCCAGTACTTC,CASSWQGSGTGEETQYF
TRBV4-1,16,many,-,TRBJ2-5,TGCGCCAGCAGCCAAGATCGGGGGAGGGGGGGGGAGACCCAGTACTTC,CASSQDRGRGGETQYF
TRBV27,14,few,-,TRBJ1-1,TGTGCCAGCAGGCCGGGGGCAGGTTGGGGCGAAGCTTTCTTT,CASRPGAGWGEAFF
TRBV2,13,few,-,TRBJ2-7,TGTGCCAGCAGCAATACAGGCGTTCACGAGCAGTACTTC,CASSNTGVHEQYF
TRBV29-1,13,many,-,TRBJ1-1,TGCAGCGTTGAAGGGCAGATAAACACTGAAGCTTTCTTT,CSVEGQINTEAFF
TRBV5-1,13,-,TRBD1,TRBJ1-2,TGCGCCAGCAGACAGGACAGGGCATATGGCTACACCTTC,CASRQDRAYGYTF
TRBV7-2,14,many,TRBD2,TRBJ2-1,TGTGCCAGCAGCTTAGGTGGGACTACCAATGAGCAGTTCTTC,CASSLGGTTNEQFF
TRBV14,14,many,-,TRBJ2-1,TGTGCCAGCAGCCCTCGAATGGGGGTCAATGAGCAGTTCTTC,CASSPRMGVNEQFF
TRBV5-1,16,few,TRBD2,TRBJ2-1,TGCGCCAGCAGCTTGGGACCGGGACTAGCATTGTATGAGCAGTTCTTC,CASSLGPGLALYEQFF